Following are 2 T cell receptor beta chains from one sample sequenced in a study of cytomegalovirus exposure and HLA in healthy donors. The PCR made use of 60 Vbeta and 13 Jbeta primers. The assay was immunoSEQ multiplex PCR, and TCRdb's table has in-frame clones only and misses some. The sample contains approximately 110,000 clones, approximately 83% of which appear only once. The sequencing input was PBMCs. The receptors were gathered from a man younger than 30 in good health and CMV-seronegative.

The chain links TRBV19 to TRBJ2-7, with 8 bases aligning to TRBD2. V trimming: 4 bases; J trimming: 4 bases; junction bases outside the gene matches: 6. The germline V gene encodes CDR1 LNHDA and CDR2 SQIVND (reference sequence). The length of the CDR3 is 14 residues. CDR3 coding DNA: TGTGCCAGTAGTAAGGGGACTAGTCTGTACGAGCAGTACTTC. It encodes CASSKGTSLYEQYF.

This clone is a singleton in its sample. The chain is built from TRBV9 and TRBJ2-4, with D possibly matching TRBD1 (7 bases). Trimming pared 4 bases from V and 9 bases from J, leaving 20 bases between. Germline V gene lookup returns CDR1 SGDLS and CDR2 YYNGEE. The CDR3 covers 15 residues. CDR3 in DNA: TGTGCCAGCAGCAAAGGGGGCTTTCGGGAGAGCATTCAGTACTTC. It specifies CASSKGGFRESIQYF.